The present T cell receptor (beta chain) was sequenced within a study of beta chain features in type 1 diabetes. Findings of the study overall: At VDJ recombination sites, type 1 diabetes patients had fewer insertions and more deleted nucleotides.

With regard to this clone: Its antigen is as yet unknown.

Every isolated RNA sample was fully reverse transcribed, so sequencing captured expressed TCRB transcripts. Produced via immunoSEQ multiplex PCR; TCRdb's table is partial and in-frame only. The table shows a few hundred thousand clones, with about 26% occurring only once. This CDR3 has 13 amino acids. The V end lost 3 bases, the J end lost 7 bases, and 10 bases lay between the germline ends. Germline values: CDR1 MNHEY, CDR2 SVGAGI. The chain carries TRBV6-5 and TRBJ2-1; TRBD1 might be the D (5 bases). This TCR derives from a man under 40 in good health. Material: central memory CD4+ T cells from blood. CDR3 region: CASSYSRANEQFF. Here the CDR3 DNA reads TGTGCCAGCAGTTATTCCAGGGCGAATGAGCAGTTCTTC.